A single sample is the source of the 22 T cell receptor beta chains below, sequenced in a study of tumor-infiltrating lymphocytes in primary liver carcinoma. The investigators made TCR beta cDNA from approximately 500 ng total RNA, using a constant-region primer. Amplification in three nested multiplex PCR rounds with slightly modified ARM-PCR gave rise to TCR beta libraries. In the first two PCR rounds, TRBV1-TRBV30 forward primers were paired with a C-beta reverse primer, and each round lasted roughly 9 cycles. TCRdb reprocessed the multiplex PCR reads via MiXCR and lists one record per CDR3 protein. In the table there are 300,000 to 350,000 distinct CDR3 sequences, around 50% of which are singletons. Researchers drew blood RNA from unsorted whole blood and extracted germline DNA as well. The sequencing input was peripheral blood. These receptors originate from a woman aged 30 to 39 with primary liver carcinoma and hepatitis B virus infection.

Of note for this clonotype: The junction shows a germline mismatch at one end, possibly a read error. The rearrangement links TRBV11-2 to TRBJ2-7, with 14 bases identical to TRBD2. Germline V lookup: CDR1 SGHAT, CDR2 FQNNGV. This CDR3 contains 16 residues. This CDR3 is CASNHARLAGGYEQYF. The CDR3 DNA follows: TGTGCCAGCAATCACGCACGACTAGCGGGAGGGTACGAACAGTACTTC.

Comment on this clonotype: Compared with germline, one end of the junction differs, possibly owing to a read error. This rearrangement joins TRBV29-1 to TRBJ2-7; tentatively, D is TRBD2 (6 bases). The germline CDR1 and CDR2 sequences are SQVTM and ANQGSEA. The CDR3 has 13 amino acids. Here the CDR3 DNA reads TGCAGCGTTTTGGGGGGTTCGTGCTACGAACAGTACTTC. The encoded protein is CSVLGGSCYEQYF.

This clonotype was detected only a few times. The V call is TRBV14, the J call TRBJ1-1; D uncertain. Germline lookup yields CDR1 SGHDN and CDR2 FVKESK. The CDR3 spans 15 residues. V gave up 2 bases and J gave up 1 base, with 11 bases separating them. The CDR3 loop is CASSQRGRGNTEAFF. Written as DNA, the CDR3 is TGTGCCAGCAGCCAACGAGGGAGAGGGAACACTGAAGCTTTCTTT. The whole variable domain, remainder taken from reference TRBV14 and TRBJ1-1, is EAGVTQFPSHSVIEKGQTVTLRCDPISGHDNLYWYRRVMGKEIKFLLHFVKESKQDESGMPNNRFLAERTGGTYSTLKVQPAELEDSGVYFCASSQRGRGNTEAFFGQGTRLTVV.

This clonotype was counted between two and nine times. The chain employs TRBV12-3 or TRBV12-4 and TRBJ1-4; TRBD1 matches at 12 bases. Trimming at V came to 0 bases and at J to 10 bases, leaving 3 bases not matched to a gene. The CDR3 runs to 15 residues. The CDR3 here is CASSLAGTGGGKLFF. The CDR3, as DNA: TGTGCCAGCAGTTTAGCGGGGACAGGGGGCGGAAAACTGTTTTTT.

This clonotype was seen only once. Compared with germline, one end of the junction differs, possibly owing to a read error. The rearrangement joins TRBV11-2 to TRBJ2-1; D is undetermined. This CDR3 region has 14 residues. Germline V gene lookup returns CDR1 SGHAT and CDR2 FQNNGV. The CDR3 sequence: CASSLDPGYSEQFF. The CDR3 nucleotides are TGTGCCAGTAGCTTAGATCCGGGTTATAGCGAGCAGTTCTTC.

The sample holds one count of this clonotype. A read error may be the cause here, since a much bigger clone is one base away. The chain is built from TRBV12-3 or TRBV12-4 and TRBJ2-7; D gene ambiguous. Trimming left V 1 base short and J 4 bases short, with 14 bases between. The CDR3 contains 15 residues. The CDR3: CASSLGRRIGYEQYF. In DNA, the CDR3 is TGTGCCAGCAGTTTAGGCAGGAGAATTGGGTACGAGCAGTACTTC.

A note on this clonotype: At one of its ends the junction is not consistent with the germline gene, which may arise from a read error. V usage is TRBV2 and J usage is TRBJ1-2; 7 bases agree with TRBD1. This CDR3 contains 14 residues. Germline CDR1 and CDR2: SNHLY and FYNNEI. The CDR3 nucleotides read TGTGCCAGCAGTGTTCTGGGACAGATCTATGGCTACGCCTTC. This encodes CASSVLGQIYGYAF.

This clonotype came up many times. The chain employs TRBV12-3 or TRBV12-4 and TRBJ2-5; weak D call: TRBD2 (6 bases). Trimming pared 7 bases from V and 0 bases from J, leaving 12 bases between. CDR3 length: 14 residues. CDR3 bases: TGTGCCAGCACGTCGGAGGGGTACCAAGAGACCCAGTACTTC. Translating it yields CASTSEGYQETQYF.

Of note for this clonotype: One end of the junction varies from germline; a read error may be responsible. This sequence joins TRBV12-3 or TRBV12-4 and TRBJ1-2; 7 nucleotides agree with TRBD1. The CDR3 totals 15 residues. CDR3 bases: TGTGCCATCAGTTTCGGTGCAGGGGGGGACCTTGGCTACACGTTC. This sequence encodes CAISFGAGGDLGYTF.

This chain connects TRBV4-1 to TRBJ2-3; 7 bases are a match to TRBD2. The V segment lost 0 bases and the J segment 0 bases; nucleotides outside the gene matches: 3. Germline V gene sequence: CDR1 MGHRA, CDR2 YSYEKL. The length of the CDR3 is 16 residues. The CDR3, as DNA: TGCGCCAGCAGCCAAGAAGCGGGACCCAGCACAGATACGCAGTATTTT. Residues: CASSQEAGPSTDTQYF.

This clonotype was detected ten times or more. The V call is TRBV11-3, the J call TRBJ2-6; either TRBD1 or TRBD2 may supply D (6 bases each). V shed 1 base and J shed 0 bases, with 13 bases lying between them. Per the germline V gene, CDR1 is SGHNT and CDR2 is YENEEA. The CDR3 is made up of 18 amino acids. The CDR3: CASSLGSGAVSGANVLTF. The CDR3 DNA follows: TGTGCCAGCAGCTTAGGATCGGGGGCGGTCTCTGGGGCCAACGTCCTGACTTTC. The variable domain in full, completed from reference TRBV11-3 and TRBJ2-6, reads EAGVVQSPRYKIIEKKQPVAFWCNPISGHNTLYWYLQNLGQGPELLIRYENEEAVDDSQLPKDRFSAERLKGVDSTLKIQPAELGDSAVYLCASSLGSGAVSGANVLTFGAGSRLTVL.

With regard to this clonotype: In this CDR3 the conserved last residue, phenylalanine or tryptophan, is missing, so a read error is likely. The chain combines TRBV11-2 with TRBJ2-6, with TRBD2 identical over 7 bases. Germline V gene lookup returns CDR1 SGHAT and CDR2 FQNNGV. This CDR3 has 13 residues. The CDR3 region has the DNA TGTGCCAGCAGCATAGAATCGGGAGGAGTCCTGACTGTC. Amino acids: CASSIESGGVLTV.

The CDR3 spells CAWSLGSQETQYF. The CDR3 DNA is TGTGCCTGGAGTCTGGGGTCACAAGAGACCCAGTACTTC. The genes are TRBV30 and TRBJ2-5; D gene ambiguous. CDR1 is GTSNPN and CDR2 is SVGIG in the germline V gene (reference sequence). Trimming took 2 bases from V and 2 from J, leaving 9 bases between them. CDR3 size: 13 residues. Together with reference TRBV30 and TRBJ2-5, the CDR3 gives the full variable domain: SQTIHQWPATLVQPVGSPLSLECTVEGTSNPNLYWYRQAAGRGLQLLFYSVGIGQISSEVPQNLSASRPQDRQFILSSKKLLLSDSGFYLCAWSLGSQETQYFGPGTRLLVL.

This clonotype occurred a few times. CDR3 loop: CASSTTSPRGYGYTF. The DNA for the CDR3 is TGTGCCAGCAGTACGACTTCCCCGCGGGGCTATGGCTACACCTTC. The chain is built from TRBV28 and TRBJ1-2; D unresolved. V was clipped by 5 bases and J by 4 bases, with 17 bases between them. The CDR3 contains 15 residues. Germline loops: CDR1 MDHEN, CDR2 SYDVKM.

The chain recombines TRBV30 with TRBJ1-3; D gene unclear. This CDR3 has 15 amino acids. Germline loops: CDR1 GTSNPN, CDR2 SVGIG (reference sequence). The V end was cut by 2 bases, the J end by 0 bases, with 11 bases between. For the CDR3, the DNA is TGTGCCTGGAGTATTGGGGTCCCCTCTGGAAACACCATATATTTT. Its protein is CAWSIGVPSGNTIYF.

As for this clonotype: A much larger clone lies a single base off, so this may be a read error. The chain uses TRBV29-1 and TRBJ2-5; 15 nucleotides agree with TRBD2. The germline CDR1 and CDR2 sequences are SQVTM and ANQGSEA. This CDR3 comprises 15 residues. CDR3 in DNA: TGCAGCGTTGAAGGTATCGACGGACTAGCGGGAGGGCAGCACTTC. Amino acid sequence: CSVEGIDGLAGGQHF.

The chain links TRBV6-6 to TRBJ2-6; D could derive from TRBD1 or TRBD2 (5 bases each). The V end was cut by 5 bases, the J end by 0 bases, with 5 bases between. The germline CDR1 and CDR2 sequences are MNHNY and SVGAGI (reference sequence). There are 14 residues in the CDR3. CDR3 DNA sequence: TGTGCCAGCAGTGGGACCTCTGGGGCCAACGTCCTGACTTTC. Encoded protein: CASSGTSGANVLTF.

This chain joins TRBV5-1 and TRBJ2-3; 7 bases are shared with TRBD1. With V trimmed by 3 bases and J by 4 bases, 11 bases remained unmatched. The CDR3 extends over 16 amino acids. The germline CDR1 and CDR2 sequences are SGHRS and YFSETQ. DNA for the CDR3: TGCGCCAGCAGCTCCAAGGGGGCGCGTCGCGCAGATACGCAGTATTTT. This sequence encodes CASSSKGARRADTQYF.

Worth noting for this clonotype: This may arise from a read error, as a much more abundant clone is one base away. The rearrangement uses TRBV6-2 or TRBV6-3 and TRBJ1-1; D unclear. Per germline, CDR1 MNHEY and CDR2 SVGEGT. CDR3 size: 13 residues. The CDR3 DNA follows: TGTGTCAGCAGTTATATGTCCGGCACTGAAGCTTTCTTT. This sequence encodes CVSSYMSGTEAFF.

This CDR3 is CASSLRGGGIRSNEQYF. CDR3 nucleotide sequence: TGTGCCAGCAGTTTAAGGGGGGGGGGGATCCGATCGAACGAGCAGTACTTC. V and J are TRBV28 and TRBJ2-7; possibly TRBD2 for D (7 bases). The CDR3 totals 17 residues. CDR1 MDHEN and CDR2 SYDVKM come from the germline V gene. V was pared by 2 bases and J by 5 bases, with 22 bases between.

This clonotype was seen once. The chain employs TRBV4-3 and TRBJ2-4; 15 bases agree with TRBD2. The CDR3 consists of 18 residues. Germline V gives CDR1 LGHNA, CDR2 YSLEER. Losses at the gene ends were 4 bases for V and 6 bases for J; bases not matched to a gene: 10. CDR3 coding DNA: TGCGCCAGCAGCCCGGGACTAGCGGGAGGCCGTCAAGGAAACATTCAGTACTTC. As protein: CASSPGLAGGRQGNIQYF.

With regard to this clonotype: Its ends do not fully match the called genes, so a read error is possible. The chain uses TRBV30 and TRBJ1-4; 8 bases agree with TRBD1. Germline V gene lookup returns CDR1 GTSNPN and CDR2 SVGIG (reference sequence). The CDR3 is 16 amino acids. This CDR3 reads CAVQTARTGRNGKLFF. The CDR3 DNA is TGTGCCGTCCAAACGGCCCGGACAGGGAGGAATGGAAAACTGTTTTTT.